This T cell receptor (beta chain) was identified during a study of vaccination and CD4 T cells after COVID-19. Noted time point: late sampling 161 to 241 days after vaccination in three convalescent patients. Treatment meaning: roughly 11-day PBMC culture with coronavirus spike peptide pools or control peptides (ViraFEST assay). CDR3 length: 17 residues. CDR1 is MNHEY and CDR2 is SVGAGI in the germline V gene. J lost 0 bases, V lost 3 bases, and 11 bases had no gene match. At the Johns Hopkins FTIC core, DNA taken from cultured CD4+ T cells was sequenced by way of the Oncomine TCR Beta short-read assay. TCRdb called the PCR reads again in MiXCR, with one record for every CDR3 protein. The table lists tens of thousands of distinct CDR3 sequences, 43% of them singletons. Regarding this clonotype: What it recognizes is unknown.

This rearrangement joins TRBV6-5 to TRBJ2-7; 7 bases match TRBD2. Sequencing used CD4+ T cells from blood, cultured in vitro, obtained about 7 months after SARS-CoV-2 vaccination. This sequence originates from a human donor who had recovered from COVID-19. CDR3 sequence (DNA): TGTGCCAGCAGTTATAAGGCGCTAGCGGCGAGCTCCTACGAGCAGTACTTC. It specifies CASSYKALAASSYEQYF.